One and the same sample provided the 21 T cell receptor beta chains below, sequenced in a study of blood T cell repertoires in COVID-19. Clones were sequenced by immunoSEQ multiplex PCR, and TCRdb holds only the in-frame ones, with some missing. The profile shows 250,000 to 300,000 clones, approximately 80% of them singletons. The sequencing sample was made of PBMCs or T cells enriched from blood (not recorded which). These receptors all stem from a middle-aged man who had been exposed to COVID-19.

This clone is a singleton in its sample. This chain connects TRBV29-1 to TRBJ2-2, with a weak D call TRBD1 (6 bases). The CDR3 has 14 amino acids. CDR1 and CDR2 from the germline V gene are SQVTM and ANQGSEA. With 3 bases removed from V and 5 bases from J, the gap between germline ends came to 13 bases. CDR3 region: CSVDWSQGTGELFF. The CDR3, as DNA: TGCAGCGTTGATTGGTCCCAGGGGACCGGGGAGCTGTTTTTT.

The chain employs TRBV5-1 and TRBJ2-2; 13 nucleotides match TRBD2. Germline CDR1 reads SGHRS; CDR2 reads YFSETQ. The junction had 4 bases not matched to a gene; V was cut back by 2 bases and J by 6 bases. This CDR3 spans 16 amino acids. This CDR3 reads CASSFRTSGSSGELFF. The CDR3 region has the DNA TGCGCCAGCAGCTTTCGGACTAGCGGGAGTTCCGGGGAGCTGTTTTTT.

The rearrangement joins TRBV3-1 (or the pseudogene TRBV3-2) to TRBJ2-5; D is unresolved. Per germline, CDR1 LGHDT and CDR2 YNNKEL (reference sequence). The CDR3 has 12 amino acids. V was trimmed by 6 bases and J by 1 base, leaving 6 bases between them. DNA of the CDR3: TGTGCCAGCAGTTGGGCCCAAGAGACCCAGTACTTC. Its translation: CASSWAQETQYF.

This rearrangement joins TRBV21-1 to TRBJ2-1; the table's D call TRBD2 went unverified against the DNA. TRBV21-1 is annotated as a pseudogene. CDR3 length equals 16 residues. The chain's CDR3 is CASRILIGSPYNEQFF. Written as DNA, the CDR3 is TGTGCCAGCAGGATACTAATCGGTTCCCCCTACAATGAGCAGTTCTTC.

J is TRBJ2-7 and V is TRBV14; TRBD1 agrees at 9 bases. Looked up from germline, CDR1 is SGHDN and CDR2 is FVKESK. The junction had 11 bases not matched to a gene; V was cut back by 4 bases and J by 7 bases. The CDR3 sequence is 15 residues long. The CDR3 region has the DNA TGTGCCAGCAGCCCAATCGGGACAGGGTCTTGGGAGCAGTACTTC. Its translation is CASSPIGTGSWEQYF. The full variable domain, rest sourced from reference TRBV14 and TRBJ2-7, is EAGVTQFPSHSVIEKGQTVTLRCDPISGHDNLYWYRRVMGKEIKFLLHFVKESKQDESGMPNNRFLAERTGGTYSTLKVQPAELEDSGVYFCASSPIGTGSWEQYFGPGTRLTVT.

For the CDR3, the DNA is TGTGCCACCTTTATTAGGGGGCGGAACACTGAAGCTTTCTTT. It translates to CATFIRGRNTEAFF. V usage is TRBV6-5 and J usage is TRBJ1-1; 7 bases map to TRBD1. The CDR3 is 14 amino acids. In germline, CDR1 is MNHEY, CDR2 SVGAGI. The V and J ends lost 10 bases and 1 base, in that order; junction bases with no gene match: 9.

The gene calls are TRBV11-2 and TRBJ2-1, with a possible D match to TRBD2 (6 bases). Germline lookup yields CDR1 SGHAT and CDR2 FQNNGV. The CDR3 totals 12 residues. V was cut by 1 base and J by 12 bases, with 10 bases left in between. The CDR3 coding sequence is TGTGCCAGCAGCTTAGCGGGGGTTGGGCAGTTCTTC. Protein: CASSLAGVGQFF.

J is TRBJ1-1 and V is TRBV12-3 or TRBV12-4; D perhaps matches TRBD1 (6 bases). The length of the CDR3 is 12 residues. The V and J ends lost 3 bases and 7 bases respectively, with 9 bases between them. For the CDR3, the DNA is TGTGCCAGCAGTTTCGGGGGGCTTGAAGCTTTCTTT. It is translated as CASSFGGLEAFF.

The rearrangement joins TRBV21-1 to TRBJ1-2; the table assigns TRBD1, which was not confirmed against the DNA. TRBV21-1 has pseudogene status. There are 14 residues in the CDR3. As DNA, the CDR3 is TGTGCCAGCAGCGCTAAGACAGGGGACTATGGCTACACCTTC. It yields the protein CASSAKTGDYGYTF.

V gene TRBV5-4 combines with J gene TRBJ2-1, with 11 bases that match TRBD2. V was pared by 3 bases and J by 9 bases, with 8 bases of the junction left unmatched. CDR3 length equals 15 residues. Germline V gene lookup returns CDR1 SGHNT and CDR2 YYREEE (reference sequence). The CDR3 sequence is CASSSKLAGEGEQFF. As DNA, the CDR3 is TGTGCCAGCAGCTCGAAACTAGCGGGAGAAGGTGAGCAGTTCTTC.

CDR3 DNA: TGTGCCAGCAGCCTGGCTATCCGGGACAGGCGGAACTATGGCTACACCTTC. Protein: CASSLAIRDRRNYGYTF. This sequence joins TRBV5-4 and TRBJ1-2; 8 nucleotides agree with TRBD1. The V gene's germline CDR1 is SGHNT and CDR2 YYREEE (reference sequence). The CDR3 covers 17 residues. V shed 4 bases, J shed 2 bases, and the junction held 13 bases outside the gene matches.

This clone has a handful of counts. The DNA for the CDR3 is TGTGCCAGCAGCCAAGTCTCGACAGGCCGTGTGGGGGACCAGTACTTC. This codes for CASSQVSTGRVGDQYF. This sequence joins TRBV3-1 (or the pseudogene TRBV3-2) and TRBJ2-5, with D maybe TRBD1 (6 bases). This CDR3 has 16 amino acids. The V end was cut by 1 base, the J end by 10 bases, with 22 bases between. CDR1 and CDR2 from the germline V gene are LGHDT and YNNKEL (reference sequence).

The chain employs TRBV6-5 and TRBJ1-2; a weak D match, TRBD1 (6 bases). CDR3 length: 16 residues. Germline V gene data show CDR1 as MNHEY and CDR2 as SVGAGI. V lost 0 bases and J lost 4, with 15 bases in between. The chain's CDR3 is CASSYSRGGNVYGYTF. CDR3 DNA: TGTGCCAGCAGTTACTCCCGAGGGGGTAACGTCTATGGCTACACCTTC.

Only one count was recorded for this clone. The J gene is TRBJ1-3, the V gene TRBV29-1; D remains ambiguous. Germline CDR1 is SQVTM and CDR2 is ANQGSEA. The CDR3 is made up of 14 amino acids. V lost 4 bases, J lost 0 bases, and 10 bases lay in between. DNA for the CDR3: TGCAGCGTTGTTCCCACAGCCTCTGGAAACACCATATATTTT. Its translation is CSVVPTASGNTIYF.

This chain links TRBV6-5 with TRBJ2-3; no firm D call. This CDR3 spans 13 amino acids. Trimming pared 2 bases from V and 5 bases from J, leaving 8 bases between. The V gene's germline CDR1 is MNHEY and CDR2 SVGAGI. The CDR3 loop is CASSYRVKDTQYF. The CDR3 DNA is TGTGCCAGCAGTTACAGAGTGAAAGATACGCAGTATTTT.

The DNA for the CDR3 is TGTGCCAGCAGCCCTTCCCGGGACACTTGGAATGAGCAGTTCTTC. Its translation is CASSPSRDTWNEQFF. The chain links TRBV11-3 to TRBJ2-1; possibly TRBD1 for D (6 bases). V was clipped by 5 bases and J by 7 bases, with 18 bases between them. Germline assignment: CDR1 SGHNT and CDR2 YENEEA. The CDR3 consists of 15 residues.

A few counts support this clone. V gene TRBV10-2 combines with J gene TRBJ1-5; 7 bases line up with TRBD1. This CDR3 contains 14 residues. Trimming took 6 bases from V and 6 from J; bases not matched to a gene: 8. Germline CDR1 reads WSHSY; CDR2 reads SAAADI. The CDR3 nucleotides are TGCGCCAGCAGAGGGGGCTCCCAGGGTCAGCCCCAGCATTTT. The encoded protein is CASRGGSQGQPQHF.

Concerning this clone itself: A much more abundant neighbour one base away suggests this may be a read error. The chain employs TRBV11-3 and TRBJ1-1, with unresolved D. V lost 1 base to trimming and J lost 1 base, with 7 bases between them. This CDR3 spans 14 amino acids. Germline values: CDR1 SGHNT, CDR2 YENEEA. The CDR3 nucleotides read TGTGCCAGCAGCTTAGGGGGAGGGAACACTGAAGCTTTCTTT. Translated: CASSLGGGNTEAFF.

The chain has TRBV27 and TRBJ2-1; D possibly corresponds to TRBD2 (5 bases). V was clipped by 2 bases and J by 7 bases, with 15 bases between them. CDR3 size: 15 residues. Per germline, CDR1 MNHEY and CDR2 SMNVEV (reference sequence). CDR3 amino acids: CASSLRGLVSNEQFF. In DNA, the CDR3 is TGTGCCAGCAGTTTAAGAGGGCTGGTTTCGAATGAGCAGTTCTTC.

CDR3 in DNA: TGCGCCAGTAAGGACAGGGTCAATTCCTACGAGCAGTACTTC. Amino acids: CASKDRVNSYEQYF. J is TRBJ2-7 and V is TRBV5-1; TRBD1 matches at 8 bases. CDR3 length: 14 residues. Germline lookup yields CDR1 SGHRS and CDR2 YFSETQ. After removal of 8 bases from V and 1 base from J, the junction contained 8 bases not matched to a gene.

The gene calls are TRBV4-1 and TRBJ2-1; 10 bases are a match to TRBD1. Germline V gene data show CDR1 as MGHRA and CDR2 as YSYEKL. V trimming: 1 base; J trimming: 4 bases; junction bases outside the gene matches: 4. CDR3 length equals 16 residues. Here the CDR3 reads CASSQGDRGLYNEQFF. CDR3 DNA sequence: TGCGCCAGCAGCCAAGGGGACAGGGGACTGTACAATGAGCAGTTCTTC.